Each of the 30 T cell receptor beta chains below was sequenced from the same sample in a study of shared clonotypes between healthy human individuals. Produced via immunoSEQ multiplex PCR; TCRdb's table is partial and in-frame only. The profile shows around 2,000,000 clones, about 94% of them singletons. Terminally differentiated effector memory CD45RA+ cells were excluded by CCR7 positive selection of CD45RO-negative cells. The sequenced material came from naive CD8+ T cells sorted from blood. These receptors came from a man younger than 30 in good health.

V is TRBV10-3 and J is TRBJ1-5, with D hard to call. V gave up 5 bases and J gave up 5 bases, with 10 bases separating them. CDR1 and CDR2 from the germline V gene are ENHRY and SYGVKD. This CDR3 is built from 13 residues. CDR3 residues: CAISSQPDQPQHF. DNA for the CDR3: TGTGCCATCAGTTCCCAACCAGATCAGCCCCAGCATTTT.

Regarding this clone: The identical CDR3 is also encoded by other nucleotide sequences in the sample. The rearrangement uses TRBV27 and TRBJ2-7; D gene unclear. CDR1 is MNHEY, CDR2 SMNVEV, per germline (reference sequence). The CDR3 is made up of 13 amino acids. Trimming took 2 bases from V and 2 from J, leaving 7 bases between them. The CDR3 DNA is TGTGCCAGCAGTTTACAGGCAGCCTACGAGCAGTACTTC. This encodes CASSLQAAYEQYF.

The rearrangement uses TRBV25-1 and TRBJ2-3, with 8 positions matching TRBD1. After removal of 3 bases from V and 1 base from J, the junction contained 3 bases not matched to a gene. CDR3 length: 15 residues. Germline loops: CDR1 MGHDK, CDR2 SYGVNS. As DNA, the CDR3 is TGTGCCAGCAGTGACGAGACAGGGGGCACAGATACGCAGTATTTT. The encoded protein is CASSDETGGTDTQYF.

The rearrangement uses TRBV13 and TRBJ2-2; 10 nucleotides align to TRBD2. Germline loops: CDR1 PRHDT, CDR2 FYEKMQ (reference sequence). V trimming: 5 bases; J trimming: 0 bases; junction bases outside the gene matches: 6. The CDR3 has 17 amino acids. The CDR3 nucleotides are TGTGCCAGCAGCATGAGTGGACTAGCGGCGAACACCGGGGAGCTGTTTTTT. Encoded protein: CASSMSGLAANTGELFF.

This chain connects TRBV5-1 to TRBJ2-7, with 9 bases fitting TRBD1. V gave up 3 bases and J gave up 3 bases; unmatched junction bases: 4. Per germline, CDR1 SGHRS and CDR2 YFSETQ. The CDR3 totals 14 residues. The CDR3 sequence is CASSWDRAYYEQYF. The CDR3 region has the DNA TGCGCCAGCAGCTGGGACAGGGCCTACTACGAGCAGTACTTC. Full variable domain (outside the CDR3, taken from reference TRBV5-1 and TRBJ2-7): KAGVTQTPRYLIKTRGQQVTLSCSPISGHRSVSWYQQTPGQGLQFLFEYFSETQRNKGNFPGRFSGRQFSNSRSEMNVSTLELGDSALYLCASSWDRAYYEQYFGPGTRLTVT.

The genes are TRBV29-1 and TRBJ2-1; the match to TRBD1 covers 8 bases. Per the germline V gene, CDR1 is SQVTM and CDR2 is ANQGSEA. The CDR3 consists of 14 residues. V was clipped by 6 bases and J by 2 bases; unmatched bases: 6. DNA of the CDR3: TGCAGCGTACCGCCAGGGGGCGCCTACAATGAGCAGTTCTTC. It specifies CSVPPGGAYNEQFF.

Points on this clone: Other DNA sequences in this sample translate to the same CDR3. The chain joins TRBV7-9 to TRBJ1-4; the match to TRBD1 covers 9 bases. V gave up 4 bases and J gave up 6 bases; unmatched junction bases: 3. Germline loops: CDR1 SEHNR, CDR2 FQNEAQ (reference sequence). The CDR3 runs 14 residues. In nucleotides, the CDR3 is TGTGCCAGCAGCTCGGGACAGGGTGATGAAAAACTGTTTTTT. This sequence encodes CASSSGQGDEKLFF. Complete variable domain (other parts from reference TRBV7-9 and TRBJ1-4): DTGVSQNPRHKITKRGQNVTFRCDPISEHNRLYWYRQTLGQGPEFLTYFQNEAQLEKSRLLSDRFSAERPKGSFSTLEIQRTEQGDSAMYLCASSSGQGDEKLFFGSGTQLSVL.

There are a few counts of this clone. Other DNA sequences from this sample encode an identical CDR3 as well. This chain connects TRBV9 to TRBJ2-7, with D perhaps matching TRBD2 (7 bases). This CDR3 comprises 14 residues. Between the trimmed V and J ends, which lost 2 bases and 3 bases, there was a span of 12 bases. Germline V CDR1 and CDR2: SGDLS, YYNGEE. The CDR3 nucleotides read TGTGCCAGCAGCGTGGGGGGGCGAGGCTACGAGCAGTACTTC. It encodes CASSVGGRGYEQYF.

Concerning this clone itself: This sample also contains other DNA sequences that code for the same CDR3. The chain recombines TRBV30 with TRBJ2-7; D not resolved. Germline-derived CDR1 and CDR2 are GTSNPN and SVGIG (reference sequence). The germline V and J ends were trimmed by 0 bases and 4 bases, with 4 bases remaining between them. The CDR3 is 11 residues long. CDR3 amino acids: CAWSVSYEQYF. The CDR3 DNA reads TGTGCCTGGAGTGTGTCGTACGAGCAGTACTTC.

As concerns this clone: This CDR3 is also generated by other DNA sequences in the sample. The J gene is TRBJ2-7, the V gene TRBV5-5; D call uncertain. The germline V gene encodes CDR1 SGHKS and CDR2 YYEKEE (reference sequence). The CDR3 consists of 11 residues. The V end lost 4 bases, the J end lost 3 bases, and 5 bases lay between the germline ends. The CDR3 DNA sequence: TGTGCCAGCAGCCCCGGCTACGAGCAGTACTTC. As protein: CASSPGYEQYF.

The chain couples TRBV10-2 to TRBJ1-4, with D maybe TRBD1 (6 bases). Germline values: CDR1 WSHSY, CDR2 SAAADI. Trimming left V 8 bases short and J 4 bases short, with 14 bases between. The CDR3 extends over 14 amino acids. In DNA form, the CDR3 reads TGCGCCAGCGCTGACAGGCCCCATAATGAAAAACTGTTTTTT. Residues: CASADRPHNEKLFF.

V is TRBV10-2 and J is TRBJ1-4, with D possibly matching TRBD1 (6 bases). Trimming left V 8 bases short and J 8 bases short, with 15 bases between. Germline V gene lookup returns CDR1 WSHSY and CDR2 SAAADI. CDR3 size: 13 residues. The CDR3 coding sequence is TGCGCCAGCTCCCTGGGGGCGTGGGAAAAACTGTTTTTT. The encoded protein is CASSLGAWEKLFF.

The chain has TRBV6-5 and TRBJ2-4, with TRBD2 matching 7 bases. Germline V CDR1 and CDR2: MNHEY, SVGAGI. Unmatched junction bases numbered 8, after V lost 2 bases and J lost 4 bases. The CDR3 covers 16 residues. Written as DNA, the CDR3 is TGTGCCAGCAGTTACCCAAGCGGGGCGCCAAAAAACATTCAGTACTTC. This codes for CASSYPSGAPKNIQYF.

J is TRBJ2-6 and V is TRBV6-1; D gene uncertain. This CDR3 has 14 amino acids. Germline CDR1 is MNHNS and CDR2 is SASEGT. Between the trimmed V and J ends, which lost 2 bases and 0 bases, there was a span of 2 bases. The CDR3 bases are TGTGCCAGCAGTGAAAACTCTGGGGCCAACGTCCTGACTTTC. Protein product: CASSENSGANVLTF.

The chain carries TRBV2 and TRBJ1-2; D remains ambiguous. CDR3 length: 16 amino acids. Germline CDR1 and CDR2: SNHLY and FYNNEI. V was trimmed by 0 bases and J by 2 bases, leaving 13 bases between them. The CDR3 here is CASSEALLDGNYGYTF. CDR3 sequence (DNA): TGTGCCAGCAGTGAAGCGCTTCTGGACGGAAACTATGGCTACACCTTC.

The chain employs TRBV29-1 and TRBJ1-2; TRBD1 might be the D (6 bases). Germline CDR1 SQVTM, CDR2 ANQGSEA. The CDR3 is made up of 15 amino acids. The germline V and J ends were trimmed by 5 bases and 1 base, with 17 bases remaining between them. The CDR3 is CSVRDPRGSNYGYTF. CDR3 coding DNA: TGCAGCGTTCGCGACCCCAGGGGAAGTAACTATGGCTACACCTTC.

This sequence joins TRBV15 and TRBJ1-2; weak D call: TRBD1 (6 bases). CDR1 is LNHNV, CDR2 YYDKDF, per germline (reference sequence). The CDR3 is 16 amino acids. V was trimmed by 3 bases and J by 4 bases, leaving 18 bases between them. The CDR3 loop reads CATSSPPEDRIYGYTF. The CDR3 nucleotides are TGTGCCACCAGCAGCCCCCCCGAAGACAGGATCTATGGCTACACCTTC.

The genes are TRBV6-5 and TRBJ2-5; a weak D match, TRBD2 (6 bases). The CDR3 is made up of 15 amino acids. Trimming left V 0 bases short and J 5 bases short, with 13 bases between. Germline CDR1 is MNHEY and CDR2 is SVGAGI. The CDR3 protein is CASSYSDSSEETQYF. CDR3 nucleotide sequence: TGTGCCAGCAGTTACTCTGATTCTAGCGAGGAGACCCAGTACTTC.

The rearrangement joins TRBV27 to TRBJ2-5, with a tentative D call TRBD1 (7 bases). Trimming removed 1 base at V and 3 bases at J, with 12 bases between. This CDR3 contains 15 residues. The germline V gene encodes CDR1 MNHEY and CDR2 SMNVEV (reference sequence). CDR3 region: CASSLFRGEKETQYF. CDR3 in DNA: TGTGCCAGCAGTTTATTCAGGGGGGAAAAAGAGACCCAGTACTTC.

This chain joins TRBV4-1 and TRBJ2-1; D gene ambiguous. Germline loops: CDR1 MGHRA, CDR2 YSYEKL. The ends were cut back, 0 bases at V and 13 bases at J, with 10 bases in the middle. The CDR3 contains 12 residues. CDR3 nucleotide sequence: TGCGCCAGCAGCCAAGAGTCGGCAGTACAGTTCTTC. Amino acid sequence: CASSQESAVQFF.

This clone showed up just once. The chain is built from TRBV5-6 and TRBJ2-1; 10 nucleotides agree with TRBD1. J lost 4 bases, V lost 0 bases, and 4 bases had no gene match. CDR1 is SGHDT, CDR2 YYEEEE, per germline. The CDR3 runs to 16 residues. CDR3 sequence: CASSLGRTGGYNEQFF. DNA for the CDR3: TGTGCCAGCAGCTTGGGTCGGACAGGGGGATACAATGAGCAGTTCTTC.

In regard to this clone: This specimen includes other DNA sequences encoding the same CDR3. The chain carries TRBV6-5 and TRBJ2-2; the D is unclear. Germline CDR1 MNHEY, CDR2 SVGAGI. The CDR3 extends over 12 amino acids. The germline V and J ends were trimmed by 4 bases and 4 bases, with 4 bases remaining between them. Here the CDR3 DNA reads TGTGCCAGCAGTTGGGGCACCGGGGAGCTGTTTTTT. Translating it yields CASSWGTGELFF.

This clone showed up just once. Other DNA sequences of this sample code for an identical CDR3. V is TRBV7-9 and J is TRBJ2-1; the match to TRBD2 covers 13 bases. V dropped 4 bases and J dropped 7; count of bases not matched to a gene: 4. The CDR3 is 15 residues long. Germline loops: CDR1 SEHNR, CDR2 FQNEAQ (reference sequence). The CDR3 DNA reads as TGTGCCAGCAGCTCAGGGACTAGCGGGAATAATGAGCAGTTCTTC. Translating gives CASSSGTSGNNEQFF.

The chain couples TRBV5-1 to TRBJ2-1; D not certain. Germline CDR1 is SGHRS and CDR2 is YFSETQ. The CDR3 is made up of 14 amino acids. Between the trimmed V and J ends, which lost 0 bases and 7 bases, there was a span of 11 bases. The DNA for the CDR3 is TGCGCCAGCAGCTTGGTGCAGCTTTCTAATGAGCAGTTCTTC. Residues: CASSLVQLSNEQFF.

This chain uses TRBV28 with TRBJ2-5; possible D gene TRBD1, 6 bases. In germline, CDR1 is MDHEN, CDR2 SYDVKM. This CDR3 is 15 amino acids long. V lost 6 bases, J lost 4 bases, and 18 bases lay in between. This CDR3 reads CASSMAGAIIETQYF. Written as DNA, the CDR3 is TGTGCCAGCAGCATGGCAGGGGCCATCATAGAGACCCAGTACTTC.

V is TRBV9 and J is TRBJ1-2, with D possibly TRBD1 on 5 matching bases. The germline V and J ends were trimmed by 4 bases and 13 bases, with 14 bases remaining between them. Germline CDR1 reads SGDLS; CDR2 reads YYNGEE. The CDR3 covers 11 residues. The CDR3 DNA reads as TGTGCCAGCAGCTCAATAGGGGATCTCACCTTC. This translates into CASSSIGDLTF.

The chain employs TRBV27 and TRBJ1-3; D may be TRBD1 (5 bases). The CDR3 length is 15 residues. The V end was cut by 6 bases, the J end by 0 bases, with 12 bases between. The germline V gene encodes CDR1 MNHEY and CDR2 SMNVEV (reference sequence). The CDR3: CASRLDRNSGNTIYF. The CDR3 DNA reads TGTGCCAGCAGGTTAGACAGAAACTCTGGAAACACCATATATTTT.

This clone has only one observation. This chain joins TRBV7-9 and TRBJ1-1; D is unresolved. The V gene lost 1 base and the J gene lost 6 bases, with 9 bases spanning the gap. CDR3 length: 13 residues. Germline lookup yields CDR1 SEHNR and CDR2 FQNEAQ (reference sequence). The CDR3 loop is CASSLDGQSEAFF. Here the CDR3 DNA reads TGTGCCAGCAGCTTAGATGGGCAGTCTGAAGCTTTCTTT.

This rearrangement joins TRBV5-6 to TRBJ1-6; D call uncertain. The V gene lost 5 bases and the J gene lost 10 bases, with 10 bases spanning the gap. The germline CDR1 and CDR2 sequences are SGHDT and YYEEEE. CDR3 length: 12 residues. CDR3 in amino acids: CASSYGGSPLHF. As DNA, the CDR3 is TGTGCCAGCAGTTACGGAGGGTCACCCCTCCACTTT.

A single count supports this clone. The chain has TRBV9 and TRBJ2-3, with D perhaps given as TRBD1 or TRBD2 (6 bases each). The CDR3 loop spans 15 amino acids. CDR1 is SGDLS, CDR2 YYNGEE, per germline. V was pared by 0 bases and J by 6 bases, with 14 bases between. As DNA, the CDR3 is TGTGCCAGCAGCGTAGCGGGGGCCGAGGGGGATACGCAGTATTTT. This encodes CASSVAGAEGDTQYF.